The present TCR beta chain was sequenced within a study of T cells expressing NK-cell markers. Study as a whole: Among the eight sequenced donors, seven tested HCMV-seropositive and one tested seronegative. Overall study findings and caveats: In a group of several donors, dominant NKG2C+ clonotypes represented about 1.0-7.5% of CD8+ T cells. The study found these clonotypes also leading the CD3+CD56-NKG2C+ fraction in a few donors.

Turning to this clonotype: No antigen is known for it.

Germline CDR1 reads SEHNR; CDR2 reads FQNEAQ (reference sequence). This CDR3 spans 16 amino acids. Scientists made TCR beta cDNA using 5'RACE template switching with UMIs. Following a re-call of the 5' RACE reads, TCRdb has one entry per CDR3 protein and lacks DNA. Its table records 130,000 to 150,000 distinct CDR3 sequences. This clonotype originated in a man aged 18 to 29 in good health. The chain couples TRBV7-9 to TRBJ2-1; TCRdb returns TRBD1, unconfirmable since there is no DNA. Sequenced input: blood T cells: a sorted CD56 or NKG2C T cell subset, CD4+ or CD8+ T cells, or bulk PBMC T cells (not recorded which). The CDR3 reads CASSLARQGTYNEQFF.